This TCR beta chain was sequenced in a study of long-term antiretroviral therapy in people with HIV. Study observations and caveats: ART was followed by higher diversity that remained below transplant donor controls.

This clone has just a few counts. Its cognate antigen is unknown. The authors ran the immunoSEQ assay, v3.0, at survey level. Generated by immunoSEQ multiplex PCR, the TCRdb table keeps only in-frame clones and is missing some. The table includes some 36,000 clones, roughly 84% detected once. This CDR3 comprises 13 residues. Germline-derived CDR1 and CDR2 are SGHNT and YYREEE (reference sequence). V lost 7 bases, J lost 6 bases, and 9 bases stayed unmatched. This chain links TRBV5-4 with TRBJ2-7; 8 nucleotides match TRBD2. The TCR was taken from a woman in her thirties with HIV. The sample consisted of unsorted PBMCs, taken just under 2.9 years before starting antiretroviral therapy. The CDR3 sequence is CASAGTRNGEQYF. The CDR3 DNA follows: TGTGCCAGCGCCGGGACTAGGAATGGCGAGCAGTACTTC.